This T cell receptor (beta chain) was recorded in a study of T-cell memory formation after mild COVID-19. For the study at large: TCR clusters largely stayed donor specific.

TCRdb reprocessed the 5' RACE reads via MiXCR and lists one record per CDR3 protein. Seen here are fewer than 200,000 distinct CDR3 sequences, approximately 12% observed once, and the top ten hold roughly 3.3%. V was shortened by 6 bases and J by 0 bases, with 9 bases between the two germline ends. Germline values: CDR1 DFQATT, CDR2 SNEGSKA (reference sequence). This CDR3 has 12 amino acids. Input material: PBMCs or a T cell subset sorted from them (not recorded which). This chain links TRBV20-1 with TRBJ2-7; D not certain. This clonotype was obtained from a man between 18 and 29 years old who had mild COVID-19 (a few samples of this study predate the infection). Cell type and time point are not known. As DNA, the CDR3 is TGCAGTGCCCTCGTACCCTCCTACGAGCAGTACTTC. Protein sequence: CSALVPSYEQYF.